The clone carrying this TCR beta chain has just one count. Germline CDR1 and CDR2: LNHDA and SQIVND (reference sequence). This CDR3 is built from 14 residues. Losses at the gene ends were 7 bases for V and 6 bases for J; bases not matched to a gene: 7. The data originate from a study of control samples from healthy donors and cancer patients. Assay: immunoSEQ multiplex PCR; the TCRdb copy retains only in-frame clones and omits some. Here the sample spans roughly 59,000 clones, 92% being singletons. The clonotype originates from a man aged 40-49 years with colorectal cancer. The chain couples TRBV19 to TRBJ1-2, with TRBD1 identical over 11 bases. Source material: PBMCs. DNA of the CDR3: TGTGCCAGTACCCATGCGGACAGGGGGCATGGCTACACCTTC. Amino acids: CASTHADRGHGYTF.